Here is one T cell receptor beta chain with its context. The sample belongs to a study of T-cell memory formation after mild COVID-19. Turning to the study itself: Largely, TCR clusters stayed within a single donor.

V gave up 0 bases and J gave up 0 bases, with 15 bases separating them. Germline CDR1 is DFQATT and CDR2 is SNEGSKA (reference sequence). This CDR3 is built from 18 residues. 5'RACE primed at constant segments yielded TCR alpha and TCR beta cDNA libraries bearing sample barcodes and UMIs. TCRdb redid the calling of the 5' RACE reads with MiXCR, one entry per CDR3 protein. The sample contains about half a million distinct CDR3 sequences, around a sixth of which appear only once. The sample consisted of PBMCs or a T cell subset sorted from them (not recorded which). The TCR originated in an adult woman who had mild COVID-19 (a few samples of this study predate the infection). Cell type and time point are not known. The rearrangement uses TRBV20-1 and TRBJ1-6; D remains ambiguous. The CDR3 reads CSARDSGFPDSYNSPLHF. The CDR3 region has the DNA TGCAGTGCTAGAGATTCGGGATTTCCCGACTCCTATAATTCACCCCTCCACTTT.